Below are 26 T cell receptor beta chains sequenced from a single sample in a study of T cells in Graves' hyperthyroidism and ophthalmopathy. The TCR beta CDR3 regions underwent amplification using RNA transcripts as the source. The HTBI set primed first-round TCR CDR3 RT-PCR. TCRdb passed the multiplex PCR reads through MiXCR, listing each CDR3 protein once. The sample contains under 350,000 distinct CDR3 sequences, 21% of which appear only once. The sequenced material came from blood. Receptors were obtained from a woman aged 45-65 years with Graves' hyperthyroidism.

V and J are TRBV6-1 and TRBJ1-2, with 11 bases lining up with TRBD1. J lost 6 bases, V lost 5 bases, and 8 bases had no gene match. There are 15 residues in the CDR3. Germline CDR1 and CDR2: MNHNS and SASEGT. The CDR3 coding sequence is TGTGCCAGCAGTACAGGGACAGGGGGACACCATGGCTACACCTTC. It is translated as CASSTGTGGHHGYTF.

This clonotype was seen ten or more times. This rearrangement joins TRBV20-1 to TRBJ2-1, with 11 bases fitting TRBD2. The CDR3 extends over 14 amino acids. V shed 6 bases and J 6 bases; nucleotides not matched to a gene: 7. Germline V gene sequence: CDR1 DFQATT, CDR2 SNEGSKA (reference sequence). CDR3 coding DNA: TGCAGTGCCTCACTAGCGGGAGTCCGCAATGAGCAGTTCTTC. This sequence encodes CSASLAGVRNEQFF.

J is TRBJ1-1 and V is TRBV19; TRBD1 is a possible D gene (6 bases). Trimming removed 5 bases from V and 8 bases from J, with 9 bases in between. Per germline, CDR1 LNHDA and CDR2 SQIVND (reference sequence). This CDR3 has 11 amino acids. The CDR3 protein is CASSWGHEAFF. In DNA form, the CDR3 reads TGTGCCAGTAGTTGGGGGCACGAAGCTTTCTTT.

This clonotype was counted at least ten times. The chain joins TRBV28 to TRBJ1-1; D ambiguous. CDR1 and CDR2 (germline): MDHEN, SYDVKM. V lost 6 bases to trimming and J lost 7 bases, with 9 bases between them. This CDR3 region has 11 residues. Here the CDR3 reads CASRIDGEAFF. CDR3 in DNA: TGTGCCAGCAGGATTGACGGTGAAGCTTTCTTT.

The CDR3 spells CASNPKAGVNTGELFF. The CDR3 region has the DNA TGTGCCAGCAACCCTAAAGCGGGAGTGAACACCGGGGAGCTGTTTTTT. The chain combines TRBV11-3 with TRBJ2-2; 8 bases are a match to TRBD2. Germline trimming cut 7 bases from V and 1 base from J; bases unmatched to any gene: 8. The germline CDR1 and CDR2 sequences are SGHNT and YENEEA. The CDR3 runs 16 residues.

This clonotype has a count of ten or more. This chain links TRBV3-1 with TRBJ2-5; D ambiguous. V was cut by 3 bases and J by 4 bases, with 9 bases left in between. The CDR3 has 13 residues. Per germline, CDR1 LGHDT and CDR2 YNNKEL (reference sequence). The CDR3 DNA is TGTGCCAGCAGCCAGACTTTTGGAGAGACCCAGTACTTC. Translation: CASSQTFGETQYF.

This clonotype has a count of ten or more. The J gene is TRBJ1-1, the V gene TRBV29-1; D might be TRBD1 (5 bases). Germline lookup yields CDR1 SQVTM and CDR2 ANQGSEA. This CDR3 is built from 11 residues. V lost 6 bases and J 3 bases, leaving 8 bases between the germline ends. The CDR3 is CSVGEYTEAFF. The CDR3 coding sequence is TGCAGCGTGGGGGAGTACACTGAAGCTTTCTTT.

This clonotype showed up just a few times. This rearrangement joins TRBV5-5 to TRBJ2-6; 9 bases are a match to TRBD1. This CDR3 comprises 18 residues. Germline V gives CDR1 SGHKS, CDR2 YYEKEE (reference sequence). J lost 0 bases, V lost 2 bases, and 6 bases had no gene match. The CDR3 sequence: CASSFPGQGFSGANVLTF. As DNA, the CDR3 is TGTGCCAGCAGCTTCCCGGGACAGGGATTCTCTGGGGCCAACGTCCTGACTTTC.

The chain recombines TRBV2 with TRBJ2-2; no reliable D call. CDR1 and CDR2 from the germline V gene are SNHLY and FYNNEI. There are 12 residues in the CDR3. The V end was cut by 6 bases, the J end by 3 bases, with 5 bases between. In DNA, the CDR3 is TGTGCCAGCAGCATCTACACCGGGGAGCTGTTTTTT. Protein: CASSIYTGELFF.

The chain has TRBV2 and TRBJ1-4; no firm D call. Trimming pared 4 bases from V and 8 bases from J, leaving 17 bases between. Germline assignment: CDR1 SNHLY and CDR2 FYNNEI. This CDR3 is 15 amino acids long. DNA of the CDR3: TGTGCCAGCAGTGCCTCCTCACCCAGCGAGGAAAAACTGTTTTTT. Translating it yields CASSASSPSEEKLFF.

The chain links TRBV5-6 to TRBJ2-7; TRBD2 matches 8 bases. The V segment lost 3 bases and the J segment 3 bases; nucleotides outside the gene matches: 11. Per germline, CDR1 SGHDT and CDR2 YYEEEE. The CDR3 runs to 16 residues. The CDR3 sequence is CASSYFWEREIYEQYF. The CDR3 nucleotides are TGTGCCAGCAGCTATTTTTGGGAGCGGGAGATCTACGAGCAGTACTTC.

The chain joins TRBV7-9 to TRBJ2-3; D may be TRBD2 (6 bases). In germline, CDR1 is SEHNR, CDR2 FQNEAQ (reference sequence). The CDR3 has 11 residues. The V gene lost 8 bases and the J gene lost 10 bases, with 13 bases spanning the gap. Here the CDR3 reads CASGTLEPQYF. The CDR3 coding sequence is TGTGCCAGCGGGACTCTAGAGCCGCAGTATTTT.

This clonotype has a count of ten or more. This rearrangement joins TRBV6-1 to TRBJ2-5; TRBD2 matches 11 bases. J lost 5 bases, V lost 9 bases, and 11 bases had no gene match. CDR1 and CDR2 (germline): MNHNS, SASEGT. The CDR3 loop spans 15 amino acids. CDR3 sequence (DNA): TGTGCCAGTAGGGTGACTAGCGGGGTGGGGGAGACCCAGTACTTC. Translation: CASRVTSGVGETQYF.

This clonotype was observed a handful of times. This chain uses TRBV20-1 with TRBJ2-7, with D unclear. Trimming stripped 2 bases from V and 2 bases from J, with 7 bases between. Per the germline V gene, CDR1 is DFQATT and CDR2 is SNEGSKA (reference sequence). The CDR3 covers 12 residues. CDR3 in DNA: TGCAGTGCTAGACCAGACGCCTACGAGCAGTACTTC. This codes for CSARPDAYEQYF.

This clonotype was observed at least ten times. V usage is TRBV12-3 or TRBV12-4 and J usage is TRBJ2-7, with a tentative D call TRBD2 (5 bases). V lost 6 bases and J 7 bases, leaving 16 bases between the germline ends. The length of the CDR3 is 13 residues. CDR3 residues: CASSWETTGEQYF. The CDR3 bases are TGTGCCAGCAGCTGGGAGACGACGGGGGAGCAGTACTTC.

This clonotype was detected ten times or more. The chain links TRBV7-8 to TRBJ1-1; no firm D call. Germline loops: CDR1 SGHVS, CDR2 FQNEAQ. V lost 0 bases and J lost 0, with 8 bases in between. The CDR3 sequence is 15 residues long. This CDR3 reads CASSLASTVNTEAFF. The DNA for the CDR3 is TGTGCCAGCAGCTTAGCGTCAACGGTGAACACTGAAGCTTTCTTT.

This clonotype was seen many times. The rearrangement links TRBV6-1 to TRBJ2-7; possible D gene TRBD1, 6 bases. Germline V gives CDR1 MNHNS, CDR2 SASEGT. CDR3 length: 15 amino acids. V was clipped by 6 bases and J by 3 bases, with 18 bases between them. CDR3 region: CASRGGRGTIYEQYF. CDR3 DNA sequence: TGTGCCAGCAGAGGCGGTAGGGGGACAATCTACGAGCAGTACTTC.

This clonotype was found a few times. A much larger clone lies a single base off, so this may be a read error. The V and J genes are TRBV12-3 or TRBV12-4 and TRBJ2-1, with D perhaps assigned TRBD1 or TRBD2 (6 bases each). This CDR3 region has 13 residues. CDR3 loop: CANSLGGNNEQFF. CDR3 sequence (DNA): TGTGCCAACAGTTTAGGGGGGAACAATGAGCAGTTCTTC.

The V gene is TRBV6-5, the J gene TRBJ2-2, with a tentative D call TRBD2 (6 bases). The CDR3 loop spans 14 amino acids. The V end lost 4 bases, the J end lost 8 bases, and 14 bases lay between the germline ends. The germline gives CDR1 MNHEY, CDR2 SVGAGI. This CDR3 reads CASSSGLFGGELFF. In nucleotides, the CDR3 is TGTGCCAGCAGTTCGGGACTCTTCGGAGGGGAGCTGTTTTTT.

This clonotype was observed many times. As DNA, the CDR3 is TGTGCCAGCAGCTCGTCCGACAGGGTCGGCGAGCAGTACTTC. Its protein product is CASSSSDRVGEQYF. This chain uses TRBV7-9 with TRBJ2-7, with 7 positions matching TRBD1. CDR1 and CDR2 from the germline V gene are SEHNR and FQNEAQ (reference sequence). The CDR3 is made up of 14 amino acids. J lost 6 bases, V lost 4 bases, and 9 bases had no gene match. Together with reference TRBV7-9 and TRBJ2-7, the CDR3 gives the full variable domain: DTGVSQNPRHKITKRGQNVTFRCDPISEHNRLYWYRQTLGQGPEFLTYFQNEAQLEKSRLLSDRFSAERPKGSFSTLEIQRTEQGDSAMYLCASSSSDRVGEQYFGPGTRLTVT.

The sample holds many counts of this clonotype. CDR3 residues: CASSQQEGYGYTF. The CDR3 nucleotides read TGTGCCAGCAGCCAACAGGAAGGCTATGGCTACACCTTC. The chain employs TRBV11-2 and TRBJ1-2; D might be TRBD1 (5 bases). Germline loops: CDR1 SGHAT, CDR2 FQNNGV. Trimming pared 5 bases from V and 4 bases from J, leaving 11 bases between. The CDR3 has 13 amino acids.

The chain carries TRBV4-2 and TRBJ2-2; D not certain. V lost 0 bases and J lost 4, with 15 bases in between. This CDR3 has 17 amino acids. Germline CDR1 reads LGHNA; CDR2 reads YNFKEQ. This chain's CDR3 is CASSQDAPSRVTGELFF. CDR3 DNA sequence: TGTGCCAGCAGCCAAGACGCACCCTCTAGGGTCACCGGGGAGCTGTTTTTT.

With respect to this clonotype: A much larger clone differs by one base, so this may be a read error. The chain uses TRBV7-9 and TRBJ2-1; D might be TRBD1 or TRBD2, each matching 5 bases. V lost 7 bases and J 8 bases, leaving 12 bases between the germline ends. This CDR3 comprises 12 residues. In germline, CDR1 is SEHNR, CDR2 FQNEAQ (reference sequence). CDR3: CASMRVGDEQFF. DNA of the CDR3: TGTGCCAGCATGAGAGTGGGGGATGAGCAGTTCTTC.

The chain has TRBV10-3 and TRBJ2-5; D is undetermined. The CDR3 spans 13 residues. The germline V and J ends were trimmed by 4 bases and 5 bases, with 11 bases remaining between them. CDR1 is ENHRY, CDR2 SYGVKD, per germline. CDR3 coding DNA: TGTGCCATCAGTGGTACCCGGGTGGAGACCCAGTACTTC. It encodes CAISGTRVETQYF.

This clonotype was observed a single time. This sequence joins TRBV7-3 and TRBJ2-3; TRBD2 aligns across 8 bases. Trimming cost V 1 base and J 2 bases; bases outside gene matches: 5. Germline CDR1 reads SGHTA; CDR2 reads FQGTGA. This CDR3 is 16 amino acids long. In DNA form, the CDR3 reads TGTGCCAGCAGCTTAAAGAGCGGGAGAACCACAGATACGCAGTATTTT. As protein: CASSLKSGRTTDTQYF.

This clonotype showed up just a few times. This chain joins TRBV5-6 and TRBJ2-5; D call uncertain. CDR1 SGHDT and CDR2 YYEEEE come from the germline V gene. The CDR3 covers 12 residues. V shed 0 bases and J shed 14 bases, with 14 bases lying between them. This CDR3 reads CASSLGQSTRYF. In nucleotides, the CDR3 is TGTGCCAGCAGCTTGGGGCAGAGCACTCGATACTTC.